These 30 T cell receptor beta chains came from one sample sequenced in a study of response to subunit inactivated influenza vaccine. MiXCR, applied by TCRdb to the RT-PCR reads, yields one record per CDR3 protein. The sample lists about 570,000 distinct CDR3 sequences, over 9% occurring once. The sample was also linked to a second study, of T cells expressing NK-cell markers. That paper states: Making the TCR beta cDNA relied on 5'RACE template switching with UMIs.

The source material was PBMCs from blood, sampled on the day of vaccination. The receptors stem from a man aged 45-65 years who received an inactivated influenza vaccine.

This clonotype was found a few times. This sequence joins TRBV5-1 and TRBJ2-1; maybe TRBD2 (6 bases). Germline V gene lookup returns CDR1 SGHRS and CDR2 YFSETQ. The V gene lost 0 bases and the J gene lost 4 bases, with 14 bases spanning the gap. This CDR3 comprises 16 residues. The CDR3 sequence is CASSLGGSGPYNEQFF. The CDR3 coding sequence is TGCGCCAGCAGCTTGGGGGGTAGCGGACCATACAATGAGCAGTTCTTC. The entire variable domain, with the rest obtained from reference TRBV5-1 and TRBJ2-1, is as follows: KAGVTQTPRYLIKTRGQQVTLSCSPISGHRSVSWYQQTPGQGLQFLFEYFSETQRNKGNFPGRFSGRQFSNSRSEMNVSTLELGDSALYLCASSLGGSGPYNEQFFGPGTRLTVL.

This clonotype was recorded a few times. V is TRBV29-1 and J is TRBJ2-2, with 12 positions matching TRBD2. The CDR3 runs to 15 residues. Trimming cost V 1 base and J 7 bases; bases outside gene matches: 4. Germline CDR1 SQVTM, CDR2 ANQGSEA. CDR3 nucleotide sequence: TGCAGCGTTGAAGGACTAGCGGGAGTAGTCGGGGAGCTGTTTTTT. It yields the protein CSVEGLAGVVGELFF.

This chain connects TRBV7-8 to TRBJ2-7; 8 bases are a match to TRBD2. The CDR3 spans 13 residues. V dropped 6 bases and J dropped 5; count of bases not matched to a gene: 6. Per germline, CDR1 SGHVS and CDR2 FQNEAQ. Here the CDR3 reads CASRSGLGDEQYF. As DNA, the CDR3 is TGTGCCAGCAGATCGGGACTAGGGGACGAGCAGTACTTC.

The CDR3 loop is CSARSMDRGPDTQYF. DNA of the CDR3: TGCAGTGCTAGATCCATGGACAGGGGGCCGGATACGCAGTATTTT. The genes are TRBV20-1 and TRBJ2-3; the match to TRBD1 covers 11 bases. The CDR3 length is 15 residues. Trimming took 2 bases from V and 6 from J; bases not matched to a gene: 7. CDR1 is DFQATT and CDR2 is SNEGSKA in the germline V gene (reference sequence).

The gene calls are TRBV10-3 and TRBJ1-6; D remains ambiguous. The germline gives CDR1 ENHRY, CDR2 SYGVKD. The CDR3 runs 15 residues. Trimming took 2 bases from V and 9 from J, leaving 14 bases between them. Written as DNA, the CDR3 is TGTGCCATCAGTGAGGGACGGGGAGTTGGTTCACCCCTCCACTTT. It translates to CAISEGRGVGSPLHF.

The sample holds many counts of this clonotype. The chain is built from TRBV28 and TRBJ1-2; D uncertain. Germline CDR1 reads MDHEN; CDR2 reads SYDVKM. The CDR3 runs to 15 residues. Trimming cost V 4 bases and J 1 base, with 13 bases left between them. CDR3 protein: CASSSQLSVNYGYTF. The CDR3 region has the DNA TGTGCCAGCAGTTCTCAACTCTCCGTTAACTATGGCTACACCTTC.

This clonotype occurred many times. V is TRBV2 and J is TRBJ1-1; no clear D. Looked up from germline, CDR1 is SNHLY and CDR2 is FYNNEI. The V end lost 0 bases, the J end lost 0 bases, and 8 bases lay between the germline ends. This CDR3 has 15 amino acids. CDR3 sequence (DNA): TGTGCCAGCAGTGAAGCGCGAATAATGAACACTGAAGCTTTCTTT. It codes for CASSEARIMNTEAFF.

The table lists this clonotype with many counts. The chain is built from TRBV15 and TRBJ2-1; the match to TRBD2 covers 7 bases. V was pared by 3 bases and J by 5 bases, with 7 bases of the junction left unmatched. In germline, CDR1 is LNHNV, CDR2 YYDKDF (reference sequence). CDR3 length: 15 amino acids. Here the CDR3 reads CATSSSLANDNEQFF. CDR3 sequence (DNA): TGTGCCACCAGCAGTTCACTAGCGAACGACAATGAGCAGTTCTTC.

This clonotype was seen ten or more times. This chain uses TRBV9 with TRBJ1-2; no clear D gene. CDR1 is SGDLS, CDR2 YYNGEE, per germline. The CDR3 is 14 amino acids. Trimming pared 0 bases from V and 8 bases from J, leaving 14 bases between. CDR3 in DNA: TGTGCCAGCAGCGTAGCTCCTGAATCGGAAGGCTACACCTTC. Encoded protein: CASSVAPESEGYTF.

CDR3 coding DNA: TGCGCCAGCAGCCGCCGGGCGCCGAGAGCGGGAGAGATCTACAATGAGCAGTTCTTC. Translated: CASSRRAPRAGEIYNEQFF. This chain connects TRBV4-3 to TRBJ2-1; 8 bases align to TRBD2. The V gene's germline CDR1 is LGHNA and CDR2 YSLEER. V shed 4 bases, J shed 3 bases, and the junction held 17 bases outside the gene matches. The CDR3 is 19 residues long.

The chain joins TRBV5-1 to TRBJ2-7; TRBD2 matches 11 bases. Germline CDR1 reads SGHRS; CDR2 reads YFSETQ. Trimming at V came to 2 bases and at J to 0 bases, leaving 4 bases not matched to a gene. The CDR3 consists of 16 residues. The CDR3 sequence is CASSFGTSGGSYEQYF. The CDR3, as DNA: TGCGCCAGCAGCTTTGGAACTAGCGGGGGCTCCTACGAGCAGTACTTC.

This chain links TRBV4-1 with TRBJ1-5; tentative D call: TRBD1 (5 bases). The V and J ends lost 1 base and 4 bases respectively, with 11 bases between them. There are 15 residues in the CDR3. Germline V lookup: CDR1 MGHRA, CDR2 YSYEKL. The CDR3 DNA is TGCGCCAGCAGCCAAGTGCAGGGTTGGAATCAGCCCCAGCATTTT. Protein sequence: CASSQVQGWNQPQHF.

This clonotype was recorded many times. V gene TRBV28 combines with J gene TRBJ2-5, with 7 nucleotides matching TRBD1. V was pared by 8 bases and J by 3 bases, with 12 bases of the junction left unmatched. The CDR3 has 15 amino acids. Germline V gene data show CDR1 as MDHEN and CDR2 as SYDVKM. CDR3 amino acids: CASRKTGTVEETQYF. The DNA of the CDR3 is TGTGCCAGCCGAAAAACCGGGACAGTCGAAGAGACCCAGTACTTC.

This clonotype was counted a few times. The V gene is TRBV4-3, the J gene TRBJ2-7; 10 bases fit TRBD1. The V gene's germline CDR1 is LGHNA and CDR2 YSLEER. V lost 3 bases, J lost 4 bases, and 6 bases stayed unmatched. The CDR3 extends over 15 amino acids. The CDR3 is CASSQETGGAYEQYF. In DNA, the CDR3 is TGCGCCAGCAGCCAGGAGACAGGGGGCGCATACGAGCAGTACTTC.

In this sample, this clonotype turned up a few times. The CDR3: CASTAGTSGYTGELFF. The CDR3 DNA is TGTGCCAGCACCGCCGGGACTAGCGGGTACACCGGGGAGCTGTTTTTT. This chain joins TRBV3-1 and TRBJ2-2; 12 bases align to TRBD2. The length of the CDR3 is 16 residues. Germline V CDR1 and CDR2: LGHDT, YNNKEL (reference sequence). After removal of 7 bases from V and 3 bases from J, the junction contained 6 bases not matched to a gene.

This clonotype has only a few counts. The chain couples TRBV10-3 to TRBJ1-1; 7 positions match TRBD1. CDR3 length equals 14 residues. Germline V gene sequence: CDR1 ENHRY, CDR2 SYGVKD. The ends lost 6 bases at V and 1 base at J; junction bases unmatched: 5. The CDR3 region is CAISPDRTNTEAFF. CDR3 coding DNA: TGTGCCATCAGCCCGGACAGGACGAACACTGAAGCTTTCTTT.

This clonotype has a handful of counts. J is TRBJ1-1 and V is TRBV4-3; a possible D gene is TRBD1 (6 bases). Trimming left V 4 bases short and J 0 bases short, with 15 bases between. The CDR3 covers 16 residues. CDR1 and CDR2 (germline): LGHNA, YSLEER. CDR3 nucleotides: TGCGCCAGCAGCCCAGGGGACCTGACGGTGAACACTGAAGCTTTCTTT. It specifies CASSPGDLTVNTEAFF.

This clonotype was counted ten times or more. The chain uses TRBV12-3 or TRBV12-4 and TRBJ1-3; tentative D call: TRBD1 (6 bases). V shed 3 bases and J shed 7 bases, with 13 bases lying between them. The CDR3 is made up of 14 amino acids. In nucleotides, the CDR3 is TGTGCCAGCAGTTTGGGGGGCGGTTGGAACACCATATATTTT. Amino acid sequence: CASSLGGGWNTIYF.

This clonotype was found a few times. V is TRBV12-3 or TRBV12-4 and J is TRBJ2-3; D is undetermined. Trimming took 5 bases from V and 4 from J, leaving 7 bases between them. This CDR3 region has 12 residues. The CDR3: CASSVWADTQYF. The CDR3, as DNA: TGTGCCAGCAGTGTCTGGGCAGATACGCAGTATTTT.

V gene TRBV4-2 combines with J gene TRBJ2-1; 10 bases are shared with TRBD2. The CDR3 is made up of 19 amino acids. Germline loops: CDR1 LGHNA, CDR2 YNFKEQ. Trimming cost V 1 base and J 0 bases; bases outside gene matches: 9. The CDR3 DNA follows: TGTGCCAGCAGCCAAGTGCCTAGCGGGAGTCGCTTCTCCTACAATGAGCAGTTCTTC. Translated, it gives CASSQVPSGSRFSYNEQFF.

The rearrangement joins TRBV7-2 to TRBJ1-2; D may be TRBD1 (5 bases). Trimming stripped 0 bases from V and 8 bases from J, with 13 bases between. The germline V gene has CDR1 SGHTA and CDR2 FQGNSA. This CDR3 is 14 amino acids long. CDR3 bases: TGTGCCAGCAGCTTAGCCACCTCCGGGGGGGGCTACACCTTC. Amino acids: CASSLATSGGGYTF.

This clonotype was detected ten times or more. The chain carries TRBV5-1 and TRBJ2-7; tentative D call: TRBD1 (5 bases). The CDR3 contains 14 residues. The germline V gene has CDR1 SGHRS and CDR2 YFSETQ. V was trimmed by 1 base and J by 7 bases, leaving 15 bases between them. CDR3 DNA: TGCGCCAGCAGCTTGACAGGTAGTTGGGTTGAGCAGTACTTC. It is translated as CASSLTGSWVEQYF.

This clonotype was seen only a few times. The rearrangement uses TRBV28 and TRBJ2-3, with a possible D match to TRBD2 (6 bases). Between the trimmed V and J ends, which lost 6 bases and 9 bases, there was a span of 19 bases. The CDR3 covers 14 residues. The germline V gene has CDR1 MDHEN and CDR2 SYDVKM. The CDR3: CASRQTLVAATQYF. The CDR3 DNA is TGTGCCAGCAGACAAACCCTTGTAGCGGCAACGCAGTATTTT.

This clonotype appeared many times. The chain uses TRBV7-9 and TRBJ2-1; D unclear. Trimming stripped 3 bases from V and 6 bases from J, with 6 bases between. The CDR3 is 12 residues long. The germline V gene has CDR1 SEHNR and CDR2 FQNEAQ (reference sequence). The CDR3 region has the DNA TGTGCCAGCAGCTTTGCAGGCAATGAGCAGTTCTTC. It encodes CASSFAGNEQFF.

This clonotype has just a few counts. The CDR3: CASSGTSGLGYEQFF. The CDR3, as DNA: TGTGCCAGCAGCGGGACTAGCGGTTTAGGGTATGAGCAGTTCTTC. This rearrangement joins TRBV9 to TRBJ2-1, with TRBD2 matching 10 bases. Per the germline V gene, CDR1 is SGDLS and CDR2 is YYNGEE. Losses at the gene ends were 3 bases for V and 8 bases for J; bases not matched to a gene: 8. The CDR3 is made up of 15 amino acids. The whole variable domain, filled in from reference TRBV9 and TRBJ2-1, reads DSGVTQTPKHLITATGQRVTLRCSPRSGDLSVYWYQQSLDQGLQFLIQYYNGEERAKGNILERFSAQQFPDLHSELNLSSLELGDSALYFCASSGTSGLGYEQFFGPGTRLTVL.

This chain links TRBV29-1 with TRBJ1-6; D unclear. CDR1 and CDR2 from the germline V gene are SQVTM and ANQGSEA. This CDR3 spans 13 amino acids. Trimming removed 2 bases from V and 10 bases from J, with 12 bases in between. The DNA for the CDR3 is TGCAGCGTTGAAATTGGGGTAGGATCACCCCTCCACTTT. Its protein product is CSVEIGVGSPLHF. The whole variable domain, filled in from reference TRBV29-1 and TRBJ1-6, reads SAVISQKPSRDICQRGTSLTIQCQVDSQVTMMFWYRQQPGQSLTLIATANQGSEATYESGFVIDKFPISRPNLTFSTLTVSNMSPEDSSIYLCSVEIGVGSPLHFGNGTRLTVT.

This clonotype was detected ten times or more. CDR3 amino acids: CASSQVAADTQYF. The CDR3 bases are TGTGCCAGCAGCCAAGTGGCGGCAGATACGCAGTATTTT. This chain connects TRBV14 to TRBJ2-3, with D unclear. Trimming took 1 base from V and 4 from J, leaving 6 bases between them. This CDR3 has 13 residues. Germline values: CDR1 SGHDN, CDR2 FVKESK.

This clonotype occurred a few times. The chain is built from TRBV6-1 and TRBJ2-7; D remains unclear. V was cut by 1 base and J by 3 bases, with 7 bases left in between. The CDR3 length is 13 residues. CDR1 and CDR2 from the germline V gene are MNHNS and SASEGT. The CDR3 coding sequence is TGTGCCAGCAGTGAAGTGGCCTTCTACGAGCAGTACTTC. Protein product: CASSEVAFYEQYF.

The J gene is TRBJ2-5, the V gene TRBV4-2, with 9 bases fitting TRBD2. Germline loops: CDR1 LGHNA, CDR2 YNFKEQ. This CDR3 has 20 residues. V dropped 0 bases and J dropped 5; count of bases not matched to a gene: 19. CDR3 protein: CASSQESRLAGPLGDETQYF. CDR3 DNA sequence: TGTGCCAGCAGCCAAGAGTCCCGGCTAGCGGGACCGCTAGGAGACGAGACCCAGTACTTC.

This clonotype was counted many times. This chain joins TRBV10-2 and TRBJ1-2; no reliable D call. CDR1 and CDR2 (germline): WSHSY, SAAADI. V was cut by 10 bases and J by 1 base, with 16 bases left in between. CDR3 length equals 14 residues. The CDR3 sequence is CATAGAGINYGYTF. As DNA, the CDR3 is TGCGCCACCGCGGGCGCGGGGATTAACTATGGCTACACCTTC.